These 4 T cell receptor beta chains originate from one sample sequenced in a study of cytomegalovirus exposure and HLA in healthy donors. 13 Jbeta primers and 60 Vbeta primers were used for the PCR. Assay used: immunoSEQ multiplex PCR; TCRdb lists only in-frame clones, some missing. The table shows approximately 190,000 clones, with about 81% occurring only once. Material for sequencing was PBMCs. These TCRs come from a woman between 18 and 29 years old in good health and CMV-seronegative.

Only a few counts were recorded for this clone. The rearrangement links TRBV2 to TRBJ2-2, with 9 bases that match TRBD1. CDR1 and CDR2 from the germline V gene are SNHLY and FYNNEI. Trimming at V came to 5 bases and at J to 4 bases, leaving 5 bases not matched to a gene. The CDR3 contains 15 residues. The CDR3 sequence: CASSLQGAGTGELFF. CDR3 sequence (DNA): TGTGCCAGCAGTCTACAGGGGGCGGGCACCGGGGAGCTGTTTTTT. The full variable domain, its missing parts supplied by reference TRBV2 and TRBJ2-2, is EPEVTQTPSHQVTQMGQEVILRCVPISNHLYFYWYRQILGQKVEFLVSFYNNEISEKSEIFDDQFSVERPDGSNFTLKIRSTKLEDSAMYFCASSLQGAGTGELFFGEGSRLTVL.

The CDR3 protein is CASSLPGQARHEQFF. In DNA form, the CDR3 reads TGTGCCAGCAGCCTACCGGGACAGGCACGCCATGAGCAGTTCTTC. The V call is TRBV11-2, the J call TRBJ2-1, with 8 bases matching TRBD1. Germline loops: CDR1 SGHAT, CDR2 FQNNGV. This CDR3 region has 15 residues. The ends lost 5 bases at V and 8 bases at J; junction bases unmatched: 11.

The V call is TRBV29-1, the J call TRBJ2-4; perhaps TRBD1 as D (6 bases). Germline V gives CDR1 SQVTM, CDR2 ANQGSEA. V lost 7 bases and J lost 7, with 17 bases in between. The CDR3 is made up of 13 amino acids. The DNA of the CDR3 is TGCAGCGCCTTAGACAGGCAGAGGAACATTCAGTACTTC. It translates to CSALDRQRNIQYF. Together with reference TRBV29-1 and TRBJ2-4, the CDR3 gives the full variable domain: SAVISQKPSRDICQRGTSLTIQCQVDSQVTMMFWYRQQPGQSLTLIATANQGSEATYESGFVIDKFPISRPNLTFSTLTVSNMSPEDSSIYLCSALDRQRNIQYFGAGTRLSVL.

This clone has only a few counts. The chain employs TRBV11-3 and TRBJ2-1; 12 bases agree with TRBD2. Germline CDR1 reads SGHNT; CDR2 reads YENEEA. CDR3 length: 19 residues. Unmatched junction bases numbered 17, after V lost 5 bases and J lost 6 bases. The chain's CDR3 is CASSPGILAGGGRGNEQFF. The CDR3 bases are TGTGCCAGCAGCCCCGGTATCCTAGCGGGAGGGGGACGGGGCAATGAGCAGTTCTTC.